A single sample is the source of the 16 T cell receptor beta chains below, sequenced in a study of regulatory T cells in long-lasting Graves disease. Construction of the TCR beta libraries employed iRepertoire HTBI primers in conjunction with Arm-PCR of CDR3 regions. In TCRdb, the multiplex PCR reads were re-called with MiXCR into one record per CDR3 protein. The sample yields 440,000 or so distinct CDR3 sequences, about a sixth seen once. Noted time point: newly diagnosed GD, antithyroid drugs for less than 3 months. With RNA extracted from PBMCs as input, the TCR library was made. This sample also belongs to another study, concerning T cells in Graves' hyperthyroidism and ophthalmopathy.

Sequences were derived from peripheral blood mononuclear cells (PBMCs), sampled at new diagnosis, from a patient treated with antithyroid drugs. These receptors were obtained from a young woman with Graves disease.

This clonotype was picked up many times. The chain links TRBV7-9 to TRBJ1-1, with D possibly being TRBD1 (6 bases). Trimming removed 0 bases from V and 1 base from J, with 9 bases in between. There are 15 residues in the CDR3. Germline CDR1 reads SEHNR; CDR2 reads FQNEAQ (reference sequence). The CDR3 bases are TGTGCCAGCAGCTTAGCACAGGGCGAGAACACTGAAGCTTTCTTT. It encodes CASSLAQGENTEAFF.

This clonotype was recorded at least ten times. The V call is TRBV6-2 or TRBV6-3, the J call TRBJ2-1, with 9 nucleotides matching TRBD2. Trimming removed 6 bases from V and 2 bases from J; junction bases left unmatched: 5. This CDR3 region has 15 residues. Germline CDR1 MNHEY, CDR2 SVGEGT. The CDR3 loop is CASRRAGGPYNEQFF. The CDR3, as DNA: TGTGCCAGCAGACGAGCGGGAGGCCCCTACAATGAGCAGTTCTTC.

This clonotype occurred many times. The chain combines TRBV28 with TRBJ2-5; 13 bases are a match to TRBD2. This CDR3 is 17 amino acids long. Germline CDR1 MDHEN, CDR2 SYDVKM. V shed 5 bases, J shed 4 bases, and the junction held 10 bases outside the gene matches. As DNA, the CDR3 is TGTGCCAGCAGTAGACTAGCGGGAGGTGAGGGTTTAGAGACCCAGTACTTC. It is translated as CASSRLAGGEGLETQYF.

This clonotype was observed a few times. This chain connects TRBV6-1 to TRBJ1-5; D gene unclear. Germline CDR1 is MNHNS and CDR2 is SASEGT. The germline V and J ends were trimmed by 5 bases and 5 bases, with 7 bases remaining between them. The CDR3 is made up of 12 amino acids. Written as DNA, the CDR3 is TGTGCCAGCAGTCGATATTATCAGCCCCAGCATTTT. As protein: CASSRYYQPQHF.

This clonotype showed up just a few times. The V call is TRBV2, the J call TRBJ2-1; 7 nucleotides agree with TRBD1. Germline V gene data show CDR1 as SNHLY and CDR2 as FYNNEI. This CDR3 comprises 14 residues. The ends lost 6 bases at V and 8 bases at J; junction bases unmatched: 10. CDR3 DNA sequence: TGTGCCAGCAGCCGAGACAGGGAAGGTGATGAGCAGTTCTTC. It codes for CASSRDREGDEQFF.

This clonotype was seen repeatedly, ten times or more. This rearrangement joins TRBV20-1 to TRBJ2-7; 7 bases line up with TRBD2. CDR1 and CDR2 (germline): DFQATT, SNEGSKA (reference sequence). The trim removed 3 bases at V and 2 bases at J, leaving 7 bases unmatched. This CDR3 is built from 14 residues. The CDR3 bases are TGCAGTGCTAGCCGCGGGACTAACGCCTACGAGCAGTACTTC. Translating it yields CSASRGTNAYEQYF.

This clonotype was found many times. This chain links TRBV10-1 with TRBJ2-1; 12 nucleotides line up with TRBD2. V lost 3 bases, J lost 6 bases, and 15 bases stayed unmatched. The CDR3 is 19 residues long. CDR1 WNHNN and CDR2 SYGVQD come from the germline V gene (reference sequence). CDR3 protein: CASSESGLAGKTGGNEQFF. The CDR3 nucleotides are TGCGCCAGCAGTGAATCCGGACTAGCGGGAAAAACTGGGGGCAATGAGCAGTTCTTC.

This clonotype has ten or more counts. The V and J genes are TRBV2 and TRBJ2-1; 16 bases map to TRBD2. Germline V gives CDR1 SNHLY, CDR2 FYNNEI. J lost 6 bases, V lost 10 bases, and 6 bases had no gene match. The CDR3 sequence is 15 residues long. CDR3 bases: TGTGCCAAAGGGACTAGCGGGAGGGAGATCAATGAGCAGTTCTTC. It translates to CAKGTSGREINEQFF.

This clonotype was recorded many times. The chain uses TRBV4-2 and TRBJ1-1; 7 bases line up with TRBD1. The germline V gene has CDR1 LGHNA and CDR2 YNFKEQ. The junction had 11 bases not matched to a gene; V was cut back by 0 bases and J by 1 base. This CDR3 comprises 18 residues. The CDR3 sequence: CASSQDPQGSLGNTEAFF. CDR3 DNA: TGTGCCAGCAGCCAAGATCCACAGGGGTCCCTCGGGAACACTGAAGCTTTCTTT.

J is TRBJ2-1 and V is TRBV29-1; 8 bases are a match to TRBD2. From germline, CDR1 is SQVTM and CDR2 ANQGSEA. V was pared by 8 bases and J by 6 bases, with 9 bases of the junction left unmatched. This CDR3 comprises 13 residues. The CDR3 bases are TGCAGCCCACGGTCTAGCGGGTCCAATGAGCAGTTCTTC. Translated, it gives CSPRSSGSNEQFF.

This clonotype has at least ten counts. V is TRBV7-2 and J is TRBJ2-1, with 7 nucleotides matching TRBD2. Germline lookup yields CDR1 SGHTA and CDR2 FQGNSA. The CDR3 is made up of 12 amino acids. The junction had 4 bases not matched to a gene; V was cut back by 7 bases and J by 7 bases. CDR3 protein: CASMLGGNEQFF. In nucleotides, the CDR3 is TGTGCCAGCATGTTGGGGGGGAATGAGCAGTTCTTC.

This clonotype was seen repeatedly, ten times or more. In nucleotides, the CDR3 is TGTGCCAGCAGCCACGGTCGGACAGGGGAGGCCGGGGAGCTGTTTTTT. Its translation: CASSHGRTGEAGELFF. The genes are TRBV3-1 and TRBJ2-2; TRBD1 matches at 9 bases. Germline values: CDR1 LGHDT, CDR2 YNNKEL (reference sequence). V was clipped by 3 bases and J by 6 bases; unmatched bases: 8. This CDR3 is built from 16 residues.

The chain uses TRBV6-9 and TRBJ2-7; 10 bases are shared with TRBD1. CDR1 MNHGY and CDR2 SVAAGI come from the germline V gene. There are 15 residues in the CDR3. J lost 3 bases, V lost 3 bases, and 5 bases had no gene match. In nucleotides, the CDR3 is TGTGCCAGCAGTTACCTGCGGGACAGGGGCTACGAGCAGTACTTC. This encodes CASSYLRDRGYEQYF.

This clonotype turned up a few times. The chain combines TRBV11-2 with TRBJ2-7; D is possibly TRBD2 (7 bases). Germline V lookup: CDR1 SGHAT, CDR2 FQNNGV. There are 13 residues in the CDR3. Trimming pared 7 bases from V and 6 bases from J, leaving 16 bases between. The CDR3 sequence is CASKGGVTFEQYF. The CDR3 DNA reads as TGTGCCAGCAAAGGGGGGGTGACTTTCGAGCAGTACTTC.

This clonotype was detected ten times or more. V usage is TRBV2 and J usage is TRBJ1-5; unclear D gene. The germline V gene has CDR1 SNHLY and CDR2 FYNNEI. The V gene lost 10 bases and the J gene lost 8 bases, with 15 bases spanning the gap. The CDR3 sequence is 12 residues long. This CDR3 reads CATSPVREPQHF. The CDR3 DNA reads TGTGCCACCAGCCCAGTGCGTGAGCCCCAGCATTTT.

This clonotype was found a few times. This chain connects TRBV6-1 to TRBJ2-1; tentatively, D is TRBD1 (7 bases). The germline gives CDR1 MNHNS, CDR2 SASEGT. V gave up 6 bases and J gave up 8 bases, with 23 bases separating them. This CDR3 has 16 amino acids. CDR3 amino acids: CASRGFSGTRGDEQFF. The CDR3 nucleotides are TGTGCCAGCAGGGGGTTTAGCGGCACCAGGGGGGATGAGCAGTTCTTC.